This entry is about one T cell receptor beta chain. Random hexamers were used to reverse transcribe the RNA input (about 0.5 to 1 ug). Amplification of TCR beta CDR3 across 54 Vbeta and 13 Jbeta was performed with immunoSEQ multiplex PCR. MiXCR was run by TCRdb on the immunoSEQ multiplex PCR reads, yielding one entry per CDR3 protein. Of 150,000 to 200,000 distinct CDR3 sequences in the sample, around 96% were seen once. These data belong to a study of CD8 T cells in Susac syndrome. The receptor was isolated from a human donor with Susac syndrome. The sequenced material came from CD4+ T cells from PBMCs.

The CDR3 nucleotides are TGCTTTGCAGGGACTGGTTACGAGCAGTACGTC. Its translation: CFAGTGYEQYV. This chain connects TRBV29-1 to TRBJ2-7; D possibly corresponds to TRBD2 (6 bases). The germline CDR1 and CDR2 sequences are SQVTM and ANQGSEA. The CDR3 runs 11 residues.